These 16 T cell receptor beta chains were sequenced from one sample in a study of T cell repertoires in cytomegalovirus infection. Via MiXCR, TCRdb re-called the reads, giving one row per CDR3 protein. Of about 530,000 distinct CDR3 sequences listed, more than 20% are singletons. The sequencing sample was made of PBMCs. These receptor sequences come from a human donor in good health (CMV status not recorded). Some clones in this sample may be carry-over from other donors' samples.

In this sample, this clonotype turned up a few times. The V gene is TRBV4-1, the J gene TRBJ2-7; 8 bases agree with TRBD2. Germline CDR1 MGHRA, CDR2 YSYEKL. The CDR3 spans 14 residues. Trimming took 4 bases from V and 2 from J; bases not matched to a gene: 4. CDR3 DNA: TGCGCCAGCAGCCTCCAAGCGGGAGCCTACGAGCAGTACTTC. Translated, it gives CASSLQAGAYEQYF.

The chain employs TRBV6-2 or TRBV6-3 and TRBJ1-4; D is unresolved. Germline assignment: CDR1 MNHEY and CDR2 SVGEGT. The CDR3 contains 14 residues. Trimming cost V 6 bases and J 6 bases, with 14 bases left between them. This CDR3 is CASSYPQFDEKLFF. As DNA, the CDR3 is TGTGCCAGCAGCTACCCCCAGTTTGATGAAAAACTGTTTTTT.

This clonotype has a handful of counts. V is TRBV12-3 or TRBV12-4 and J is TRBJ1-2; TRBD1 might be the D (5 bases). V lost 2 bases to trimming and J lost 8 bases, with 21 bases between them. This CDR3 region has 16 residues. The CDR3 DNA is TGTGCCAGCAGTTTAACGTCTCTGGGAGGGACTGACGGCTACACCTTC. The encoded protein is CASSLTSLGGTDGYTF.

V usage is TRBV3-1 and J usage is TRBJ2-5, with D uncertain. The length of the CDR3 is 13 residues. Trimming left V 2 bases short and J 6 bases short, with 10 bases between. Germline loops: CDR1 LGHDT, CDR2 YNNKEL (reference sequence). CDR3: CASSQSEFQTQYF. CDR3 coding DNA: TGTGCCAGCAGCCAATCGGAGTTTCAGACCCAGTACTTC.

This clonotype was picked up many times. The chain carries TRBV7-2 and TRBJ1-1, with D uncertain. Germline CDR1 reads SGHTA; CDR2 reads FQGNSA. V lost 2 bases and J 7 bases, leaving 17 bases between the germline ends. The CDR3 runs 15 residues. CDR3: CASSLRVSTVGEAFF. The DNA of the CDR3 is TGTGCCAGCAGCTTAAGGGTGTCTACCGTCGGTGAAGCTTTCTTT.

The chain is built from TRBV14 and TRBJ1-2; no definite D call. The CDR3 runs 15 residues. In germline, CDR1 is SGHDN, CDR2 FVKESK. V gave up 4 bases and J gave up 8 bases, with 20 bases separating them. CDR3 DNA sequence: TGTGCCAGCAGCCCCCGAGAGTGGGTAACGTGGGGCTACACCTTC. It codes for CASSPREWVTWGYTF.

In nucleotides, the CDR3 is TGTGCCAGCAGCCTTCGACAGGGACATAATTCACCCCTCCACTTT. This encodes CASSLRQGHNSPLHF. The J gene is TRBJ1-6, the V gene TRBV7-2, with TRBD1 matching over 7 bases. The CDR3 runs to 15 residues. After removal of 5 bases from V and 5 bases from J, the junction contained 6 bases not matched to a gene. Looked up from germline, CDR1 is SGHTA and CDR2 is FQGNSA.

This chain uses TRBV10-3 with TRBJ1-5, with D uncertain. The ends were cut back, 5 bases at V and 1 base at J, with 18 bases in the middle. This CDR3 region has 17 residues. In germline, CDR1 is ENHRY, CDR2 SYGVKD. The CDR3 here is CAISRANGLGSNQPQHF. The CDR3 coding sequence is TGTGCCATCAGTCGAGCGAATGGATTGGGAAGCAATCAGCCCCAGCATTTT.

The J gene is TRBJ2-3, the V gene TRBV4-3, with D hard to call. Trimming stripped 1 base from V and 0 bases from J, with 5 bases between. The germline gives CDR1 LGHNA, CDR2 YSLEER. The CDR3 spans 14 residues. The CDR3 region is CASSQVPSTDTQYF. The CDR3 DNA is TGCGCCAGCAGCCAAGTACCTAGCACAGATACGCAGTATTTT.

The chain uses TRBV28 and TRBJ2-3; the match to TRBD1 covers 11 bases. Per the germline V gene, CDR1 is MDHEN and CDR2 is SYDVKM. This CDR3 has 15 amino acids. V dropped 5 bases and J dropped 4; count of bases not matched to a gene: 5. CDR3 nucleotides: TGTGCCAGCAGTGGGGGGACAGGGGGAGCAGATACGCAGTATTTT. Its translation is CASSGGTGGADTQYF.

This clonotype was recorded many times. This sequence joins TRBV7-9 and TRBJ1-2, with D unresolved. Germline assignment: CDR1 SEHNR and CDR2 FQNEAQ (reference sequence). CDR3 size: 12 residues. With 5 bases removed from V and 4 bases from J, the gap between germline ends came to 8 bases. The CDR3 protein is CASSGRSYGYTF. The CDR3 DNA follows: TGTGCCAGCAGCGGACGGAGCTATGGCTACACCTTC.

The genes are TRBV12-5 and TRBJ2-1; the match to TRBD2 covers 8 bases. Germline lookup yields CDR1 LGHNT and CDR2 FRNRAP. This CDR3 comprises 14 residues. V shed 3 bases and J 8 bases; nucleotides not matched to a gene: 6. Here the CDR3 reads CASGLSGSTYEQFF. The CDR3 DNA sequence: TGTGCTAGTGGTTTAAGCGGGAGTACTTATGAGCAGTTCTTC.

This clonotype was counted only a few times. V is TRBV3-1 and J is TRBJ2-3, with D maybe TRBD2 (6 bases). Germline CDR1 LGHDT, CDR2 YNNKEL (reference sequence). There are 16 residues in the CDR3. V was pared by 3 bases and J by 4 bases, with 17 bases between. The CDR3 loop is CASSHLAPPGADTQYF. The DNA for the CDR3 is TGTGCCAGCAGCCACCTGGCCCCCCCGGGGGCAGATACGCAGTATTTT.

This clonotype was seen a few times. The rearrangement uses TRBV7-8 and TRBJ2-5; D remains ambiguous. The CDR3 has 13 amino acids. In germline, CDR1 is SGHVS, CDR2 FQNEAQ. V gave up 5 bases and J gave up 2 bases, with 9 bases separating them. This chain's CDR3 is CASSDGVQETQYF. CDR3 coding DNA: TGTGCCAGCAGCGATGGGGTACAAGAGACCCAGTACTTC.

This clonotype has only a few counts. The chain carries TRBV28 and TRBJ2-2, with D tentatively TRBD1 (6 bases). The germline V gene encodes CDR1 MDHEN and CDR2 SYDVKM. The germline V and J ends were trimmed by 5 bases and 4 bases, with 14 bases remaining between them. The CDR3 contains 15 residues. DNA for the CDR3: TGTGCCAGCAGTCTCCAGGGGTACAGCACCGGGGAGCTGTTTTTT. It codes for CASSLQGYSTGELFF.

The rearrangement joins TRBV7-2 to TRBJ2-2; 7 nucleotides agree with TRBD1. This CDR3 has 15 residues. The J segment lost 6 bases and the V segment lost 3 bases, leaving 7 bases of the junction unmatched. Looked up from germline, CDR1 is SGHTA and CDR2 is FQGNSA. This CDR3 is CASSFGAQGAGELFF. The CDR3 region has the DNA TGTGCCAGCAGCTTCGGGGCCCAGGGGGCCGGGGAGCTGTTTTTT.